The following is a T cell receptor (beta chain) sequence with its context. The data originate from a study of CD8 T cells in Susac syndrome. Study context: At the time of blood draw, patients with Susac syndrome were therapy-naive, receiving corticosteroids, or receiving intravenous immunoglobulin alone.

This CDR3 spans 13 amino acids. The V and J ends lost 5 bases and 6 bases, in that order; junction bases with no gene match: 7. The V gene's germline CDR1 is KGHSH and CDR2 LQKENI. The RNA input was 0.5 to 1 ug, and it was reverse transcribed with random hexamers. MiXCR, run by TCRdb on the immunoSEQ multiplex PCR reads, gives a single entry per CDR3 protein. The sample shows some 99,000 distinct CDR3 sequences, around 94% of them seen only once. V usage is TRBV18 and J usage is TRBJ2-7; 7 bases align to TRBD1. Sample: CD4+ T cells from PBMCs. The sequence was obtained from a human donor with Susac syndrome. The CDR3 region is CASSAGTDSEQYF. The CDR3 nucleotides are TGTGCCAGCTCAGCCGGGACAGATAGCGAGCAGTACTTC.